This T cell receptor beta chain appears in the sequencing data of a study of regulatory T cells. Study-wide results and limits: Hydrophobic residues at CDR3 positions 6 and 7 were enriched in conventional CD4+ T cells of CD3G-deficient patients. In patients, unique TRB V-J pairs were restricted and V/J usage skewed, especially in Tregs.

In the case of this clone: Its matching antigen is unknown.

Amplification used 52 TRBV primers and 13 TRBJ primers. Using immunoSEQ multiplex PCR, the repertoire was profiled, and TCRdb retains in-frame clones only, with some absent. The sample yields 30,000 to 40,000 clones, over 90% seen once. Patients, 2 to 39 years old, had expanded memory T-cell proportions. CDR1 is MNHNY and CDR2 is SVGAGI in the germline V gene (reference sequence). The V gene lost 5 bases and the J gene lost 1 base, with 8 bases spanning the gap. There are 13 residues in the CDR3. This chain joins TRBV6-6 and TRBJ1-1; D gene unclear. The sequence came from a child aged 2 to 10 with CD3G deficiency. Sequenced: conventional CD4+ T cells sorted from blood. The CDR3 nucleotides read TGTGCCAGCAGTCATCATCCGAACACTGAAGCTTTCTTT. Amino acids: CASSHHPNTEAFF.